This TCR beta chain was sequenced for a study of T cells in Graves' hyperthyroidism and ophthalmopathy. This clonotype appeared many times. Hyperthyroidism, newly diagnosed and lasting under 2 months, affected patients aged 18 to 65. This CDR3 is 19 amino acids long. The germline V gene has CDR1 KGHSH and CDR2 LQKENI. V shed 2 bases, J shed 1 base, and the junction held 5 bases outside the gene matches. TCR beta CDR3 regions were amplified from RNA transcripts. RT-PCR in the first round (using the HTBI primer set) targeted the TCR CDR3. TCRdb recomputed calls from the multiplex PCR reads with MiXCR, one row per CDR3 protein. The data hold a few hundred thousand distinct CDR3 sequences, with about an eighth observed a single time.

V and J are TRBV18 and TRBJ2-1; 16 bases match TRBD2. The sample was blood. This clonotype was sampled from a woman in her late teens or twenties with Graves' hyperthyroidism. CDR3 protein: CASSPRGLAGGPSYNEQFF. CDR3 in DNA: TGTGCCAGCTCACCAAGGGGACTAGCGGGAGGGCCTTCCTACAATGAGCAGTTCTTC.